This T cell receptor beta chain originates from a study of cytomegalovirus exposure and HLA in healthy donors. While the first cohort had 600 to 800 subjects, the donors belonged to the separate validation cohort of about 110 subjects. V gave up 3 bases and J gave up 0 bases, with 12 bases separating them. Germline V gene data show CDR1 as SGHRS and CDR2 as YFSETQ. There are 15 residues in the CDR3. Sequenced by immunoSEQ multiplex PCR; TCRdb stores in-frame clones only, minus some. Among 150,000 to 180,000 clones listed, around nine tenths were seen once. General study points: Reportedly, diagnosis of cytomegalovirus status by the classifier showed high specificity and sensitivity. The study recorded over 150 TCR beta chains that were cytomegalovirus-associated.

As to this clone: Its antigen is not identified.

Sequenced: PBMCs. This receptor was taken from a man between 18 and 35 years old in good health and CMV-seropositive. The chain employs TRBV5-1 and TRBJ1-1; D not certain. The CDR3 DNA reads TGCGCCAGCAGCTCCCCAGTCTCAATGAACACTGAAGCTTTCTTT. Translating it yields CASSSPVSMNTEAFF.